This entry is about one T cell receptor beta chain. Libraries were prepared by immunoSEQ multiplex PCR; TCRdb keeps only in-frame clonotypes and omits some of them. This repertoire shows 75,000 to 90,000 clones, around 90% found once; its top ten account for 0.8% to 1.3%. This CDR3 is 19 amino acids long. These data originate in a study of blood T cell repertoires in COVID-19. Sequenced input: peripheral blood. V and J are TRBV21-1 and TRBJ1-5; the table names TRBD1, a call not compared with the DNA. TRBV21-1 is recorded as a pseudogene. This TCR was recovered from a woman between 45 and 60 years old in a cohort sampled during active COVID-19. In DNA form, the CDR3 reads TGTGCCAGCAGCAAAGGGGCTGAGGGGGTTCGAGAGAGCAATCAGCCCCAGCATTTT. Its protein product is CASSKGAEGVRESNQPQHF.